These T cell receptor beta chains were read from a single sample in a study of blood T cell repertoires in COVID-19. Sequencing was performed with immunoSEQ multiplex PCR; in TCRdb, only in-frame clones are kept and a portion is missing. Among about 270,000 clones listed, approximately 81% were seen once. The source material was peripheral blood. The receptors originated from a woman aged 55-70 years with active or convalescent COVID-19. Each CDR3 is given with its conserved first and last residue. A D gene is named only where the DNA matches it firmly. Not all rows give a size; the values are once, few, many and, for expanded clones, a class.

cdr3_nt cdr3_aa cdr3_length clone_size v_call d_call j_call
TGTGCCAGCAGGAAGACGCCAGACAGGGATGAGCAGTTCTTC CASRKTPDRDEQFF 14 - TRBV6-4 TRBD1 TRBJ2-1
TGTGCCAGCAGCCCCAGAAGTGGGGGCTCGGAGACCCAGTACTTC CASSPRSGGSETQYF 15 - TRBV5-4 - TRBJ2-5
TGCAGTGCTAGTTCCAGCGGGACAGATACGCAGTATTTT CSASSSGTDTQYF 13 - TRBV20-1 - TRBJ2-3
TGTGCCAGCAGTTTCTGGGAGGAAACCACTGAAGCTTTCTTT CASSFWEETTEAFF 14 - TRBV6-2/TRBV6-3 - TRBJ1-1
TGTGCCAGCAGCCCTCGCGGCACTGAAGCTTTCTTT CASSPRGTEAFF 12 - TRBV12-3/TRBV12-4 - TRBJ1-1
TGTGCCTGGAGTGTGCGCGGCACAGATACGCAGTATTTT CAWSVRGTDTQYF 13 once TRBV30 - TRBJ2-3
TGTGCCAGCAGCGCCAACCGGGGGGGCCCAGAGACCCAGTACTTC CASSANRGGPETQYF 15 once TRBV5-4 TRBD2 TRBJ2-5
TGCGCCAGCAGCGCGGGACTAGCGAATTCCGGGGAGCTGTTTTTT CASSAGLANSGELFF 15 - TRBV5-1 TRBD2 TRBJ2-2
TGTGCCAGCAGGGAAGGGACAGGGCCGGCCTACGAGCAGTACTTC CASREGTGPAYEQYF 15 - TRBV6-6 TRBD1 TRBJ2-7
TGTGCCAGCAGCACAATCAGGGGTAGCACTGAAGCTTTCTTT CASSTIRGSTEAFF 14 - TRBV7-9 - TRBJ1-1
TGTGCCAGCAGCTTACTAACTGGGACAGGGGGTTCACCCCTCCACTTT CASSLLTGTGGSPLHF 16 - TRBV7-9 TRBD1 TRBJ1-6
TGTGCCAGCAGTGAGGGGGGTCTCTCCTACGAGCAGTACTTC CASSEGGLSYEQYF 14 - TRBV6-1 - TRBJ2-7
TGTGCCAGCAGCGTAGGAGCGGGGGCCTACAATGAGCAGTTCTTC CASSVGAGAYNEQFF 15 - TRBV9 TRBD2 TRBJ2-1
TGTGCCAGCAGCTTAGTTATGGACAGGGACAATGAGCAGTTCTTC CASSLVMDRDNEQFF 15 - TRBV7-9 TRBD1 TRBJ2-1